This TCR beta chain was recorded in a study of CD8+ T cells in alopecia areata. Study findings and constraints: Scalp and blood samples kept many expanded lesional clones throughout tofacitinib. One nonresponder makes the tie between baseline CD8+ expansion and response uncertain.

The CDR3 runs 11 residues. The germline V gene has CDR1 DFQATT and CDR2 SNEGSKA (reference sequence). The V end was cut by 6 bases, the J end by 1 base, with 7 bases between. RNA extraction and reverse transcription yielded cDNA as sequencing template. Clones were read by immunoSEQ multiplex PCR, and TCRdb kept only the in-frame ones, dropping some. This table holds 200,000 to 250,000 clones, less than 65% found once. A word on this clone: Its target is not known.

Indicated treatment: oral pan-JAK inhibitor, 5-10 mg twice daily. This TCR was sampled from a human donor with alopecia areata. Sequences were derived from CD4+ T cells sorted from blood, sampled at week 4, from a patient treated with tofacitinib. V gene TRBV20-1 combines with J gene TRBJ2-7, with D hard to call. The CDR3 region has the DNA TGCAGTGCGTTAGGATCCTACGAGCAGTACTTC. Protein product: CSALGSYEQYF.